These 2 T cell receptor beta chains were sequenced from one sample in a study of cytomegalovirus exposure and HLA in healthy donors. 13 Jbeta primers and 60 Vbeta primers were used for the PCR. Libraries were prepared by immunoSEQ multiplex PCR; TCRdb keeps only in-frame clonotypes and omits some of them. The sample includes nearly 100,000 clones, around 77% seen only once; the top ten take around 20%. The material sequenced was PBMCs. The receptors here all came from a woman aged 60 to 75 in good health and CMV-seropositive.

The V gene is TRBV15, the J gene TRBJ2-1; TRBD2 matches at 12 bases. Germline V gene lookup returns CDR1 LNHNV and CDR2 YYDKDF (reference sequence). The CDR3 is 16 residues long. V dropped 0 bases and J dropped 6; count of bases not matched to a gene: 3. This chain's CDR3 is CATSRDQLAGGNEQFF. The CDR3 DNA reads TGTGCCACCAGCAGAGATCAACTAGCGGGAGGCAATGAGCAGTTCTTC.

The chain has TRBV30 and TRBJ1-6; 8 bases line up with TRBD1. Germline assignment: CDR1 GTSNPN and CDR2 SVGIG (reference sequence). The CDR3 spans 16 residues. Trimming took 5 bases from V and 10 from J; bases not matched to a gene: 16. The CDR3 region is CAWLTGVVFRLSPLHF. In nucleotides, the CDR3 is TGTGCCTGGCTGACAGGGGTCGTCTTTCGGCTCTCACCCCTCCACTTT.